The source of this TCR beta chain is a study of blood T cell repertoires in COVID-19. Study context: COVID-19 samples collected from the United States, Italy and Spain covered acute and convalescent phases. T cells, B-cell-depleted T cells, or PBMCs provided the cDNA or gDNA that served as material.

V lost 0 bases to trimming and J lost 6 bases, with 9 bases between them. The V gene's germline CDR1 is SGHNT and CDR2 YYREEE (reference sequence). The CDR3 totals 13 residues. Authors' methods: Reference gene primer amplification in the assay estimated nucleated cell counts. Some clones are missing from TCRdb's copy, which holds only in-frame ones; the method was immunoSEQ multiplex PCR. V and J calls and clone size come straight from that table; D and trimming were deduced from the DNA. The sample lists tens of thousands of clones; approximately 90% were seen once. The TCR comes from a woman of 80 years or more with acute or convalescent COVID-19. The genes are TRBV5-4 and TRBJ1-2; D gene unclear. Sequences were obtained from peripheral blood. The CDR3 reads CASSLDSSHGYTF. The DNA for the CDR3 is TGTGCCAGCAGCTTGGACAGTTCCCATGGCTACACCTTC.